This T cell receptor beta chain is drawn from a study of CD8 T cells in ankylosing spondylitis. This CDR3 is built from 14 residues. The germline V gene has CDR1 SGHRS and CDR2 YFSETQ. V trimming: 5 bases; J trimming: 4 bases; junction bases outside the gene matches: 3. Points on this clonotype: Its antigen remains unidentified.

General study results and limits: Disease-linked clones bore a CD8+ phenotype, appearing relatively rarely in peripheral blood. In reactive arthritis synovial fluid and blood, some motif variants had been reported before. Blood of patients with ankylosing spondylitis appeared to be characterized by a TCR beta motif of several highly homologous variants.

Preparation of TCR beta libraries was done by quantitative 5'-RACE with molecular barcodes. TCRdb used MiXCR to reprocess the 5' RACE reads, holding one entry per CDR3 protein. Among approximately 400,000 distinct CDR3 sequences listed, roughly 15% were seen once. The chain links TRBV5-1 to TRBJ2-2, with 9 bases matching TRBD1. Sequenced sample: blood, either unsorted or a sorted T cell fraction (not recorded which). The clonotype comes from a male donor with ankylosing spondylitis. CDR3 protein: CASRDRGSTGELFF. As DNA, the CDR3 is TGCGCCAGCAGGGACAGGGGTAGCACCGGGGAGCTGTTTTTT.